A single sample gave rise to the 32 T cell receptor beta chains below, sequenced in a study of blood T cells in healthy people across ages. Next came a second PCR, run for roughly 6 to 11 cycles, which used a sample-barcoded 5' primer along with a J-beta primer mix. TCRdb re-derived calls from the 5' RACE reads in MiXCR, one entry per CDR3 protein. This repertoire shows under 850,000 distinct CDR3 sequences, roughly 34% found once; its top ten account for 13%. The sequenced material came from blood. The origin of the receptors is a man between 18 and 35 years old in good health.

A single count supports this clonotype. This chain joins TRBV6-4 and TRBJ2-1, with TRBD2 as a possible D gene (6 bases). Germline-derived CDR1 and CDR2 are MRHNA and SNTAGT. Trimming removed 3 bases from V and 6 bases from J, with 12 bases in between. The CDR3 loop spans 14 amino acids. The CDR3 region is CASSDAGLFNEQFF. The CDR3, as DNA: TGTGCCAGCAGTGATGCGGGACTCTTCAATGAGCAGTTCTTC.

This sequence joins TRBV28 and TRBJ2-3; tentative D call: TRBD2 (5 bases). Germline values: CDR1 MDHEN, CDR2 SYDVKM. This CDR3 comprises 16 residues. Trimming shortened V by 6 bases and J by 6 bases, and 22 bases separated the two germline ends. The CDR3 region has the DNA TGTGCCAGCAGCGCATCCCCGGACTTACCGTTCGATACGCAGTATTTT. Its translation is CASSASPDLPFDTQYF.

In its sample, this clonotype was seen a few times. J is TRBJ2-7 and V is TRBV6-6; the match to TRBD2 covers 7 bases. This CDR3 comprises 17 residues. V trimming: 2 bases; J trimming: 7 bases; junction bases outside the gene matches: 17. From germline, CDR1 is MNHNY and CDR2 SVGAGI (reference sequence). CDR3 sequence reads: CASSYPEASGSIGEQYF. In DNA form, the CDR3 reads TGTGCCAGCAGTTACCCCGAGGCTAGCGGATCCATTGGGGAGCAGTACTTC.

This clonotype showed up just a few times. CDR3 region: CASSLAWRANYGYTF. The CDR3 nucleotides are TGCGCCAGCAGCTTAGCCTGGCGAGCTAACTATGGCTACACCTTC. V is TRBV5-1 and J is TRBJ1-2; D is undetermined. From germline, CDR1 is SGHRS and CDR2 YFSETQ. This CDR3 comprises 15 residues. Deletions cut 2 bases from V and 0 bases from J, with 11 bases between.

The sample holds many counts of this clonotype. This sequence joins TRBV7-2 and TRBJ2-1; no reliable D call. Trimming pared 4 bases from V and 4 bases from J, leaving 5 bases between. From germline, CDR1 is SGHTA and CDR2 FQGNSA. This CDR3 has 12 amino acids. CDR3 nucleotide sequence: TGTGCCAGCAGCTCTCGATACAATGAGCAGTTCTTC. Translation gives CASSSRYNEQFF.

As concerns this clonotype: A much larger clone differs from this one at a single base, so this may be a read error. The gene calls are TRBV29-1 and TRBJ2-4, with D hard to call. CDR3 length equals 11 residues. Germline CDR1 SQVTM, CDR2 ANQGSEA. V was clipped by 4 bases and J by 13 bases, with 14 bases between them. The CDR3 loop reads CSVVERNEQYF. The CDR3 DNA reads TGCAGCGTTGTTGAGCGAAATGAGCAGTACTTC.

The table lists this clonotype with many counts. CDR3 DNA: TGCGCCAGCAGCCAGCACACAGATACGCAGTATTTT. Its protein is CASSQHTDTQYF. The chain is built from TRBV4-3 and TRBJ2-3; D is undetermined. Per germline, CDR1 LGHNA and CDR2 YSLEER. The CDR3 contains 12 residues. Trimming pared 3 bases from V and 2 bases from J, leaving 3 bases between.

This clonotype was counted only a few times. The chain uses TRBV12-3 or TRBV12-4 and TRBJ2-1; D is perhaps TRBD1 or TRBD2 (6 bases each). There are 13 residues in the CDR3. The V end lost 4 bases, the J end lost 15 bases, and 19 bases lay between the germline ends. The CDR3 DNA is TGTGCCAGCAGTTGTGGACGGACAGCGGAGGGGTTCTTC. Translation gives CASSCGRTAEGFF.

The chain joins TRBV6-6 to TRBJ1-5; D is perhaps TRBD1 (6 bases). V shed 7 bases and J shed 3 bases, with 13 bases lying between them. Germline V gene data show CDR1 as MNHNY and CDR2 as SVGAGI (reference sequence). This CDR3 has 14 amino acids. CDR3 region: CASTKGGVNQPQHF. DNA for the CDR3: TGTGCCAGCACTAAAGGGGGGGTCAATCAGCCCCAGCATTTT.

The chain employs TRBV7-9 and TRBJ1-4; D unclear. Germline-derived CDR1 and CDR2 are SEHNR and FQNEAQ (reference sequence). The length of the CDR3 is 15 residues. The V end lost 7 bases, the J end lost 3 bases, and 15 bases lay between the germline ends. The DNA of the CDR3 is TGTGCCAGCACCCTGCTGGCCACGCCTAATGAAAAACTGTTTTTT. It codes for CASTLLATPNEKLFF.

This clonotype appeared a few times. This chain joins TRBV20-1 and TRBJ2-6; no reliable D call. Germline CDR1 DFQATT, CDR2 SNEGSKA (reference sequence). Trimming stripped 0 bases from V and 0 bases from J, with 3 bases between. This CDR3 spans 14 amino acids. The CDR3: CSAREDSGANVLTF. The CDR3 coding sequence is TGCAGTGCTAGAGAAGACTCTGGGGCCAACGTCCTGACTTTC.

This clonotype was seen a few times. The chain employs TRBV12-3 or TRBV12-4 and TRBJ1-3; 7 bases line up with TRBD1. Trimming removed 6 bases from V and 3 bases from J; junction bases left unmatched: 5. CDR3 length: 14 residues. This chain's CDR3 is CASSGTEIGNTIYF. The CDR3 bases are TGTGCCAGCAGCGGGACAGAAATTGGAAACACCATATATTTT.

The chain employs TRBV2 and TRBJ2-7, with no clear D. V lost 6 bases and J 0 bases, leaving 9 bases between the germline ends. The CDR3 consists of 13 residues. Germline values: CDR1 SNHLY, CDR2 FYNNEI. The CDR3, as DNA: TGTGCCAGCAGGGGCCCCAGCTCCTACGAGCAGTACTTC. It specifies CASRGPSSYEQYF. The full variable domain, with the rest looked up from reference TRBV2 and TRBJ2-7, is EPEVTQTPSHQVTQMGQEVILRCVPISNHLYFYWYRQILGQKVEFLVSFYNNEISEKSEIFDDQFSVERPDGSNFTLKIRSTKLEDSAMYFCASRGPSSYEQYFGPGTRLTVT.

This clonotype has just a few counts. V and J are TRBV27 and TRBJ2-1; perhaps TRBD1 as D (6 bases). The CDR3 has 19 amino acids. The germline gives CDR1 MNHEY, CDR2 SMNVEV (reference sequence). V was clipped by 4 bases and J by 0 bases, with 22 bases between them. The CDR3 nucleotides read TGTGCCAGCAGTTCTCTAACCACTCGCTACAGGGACTCCTACAATGAGCAGTTCTTC. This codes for CASSSLTTRYRDSYNEQFF.

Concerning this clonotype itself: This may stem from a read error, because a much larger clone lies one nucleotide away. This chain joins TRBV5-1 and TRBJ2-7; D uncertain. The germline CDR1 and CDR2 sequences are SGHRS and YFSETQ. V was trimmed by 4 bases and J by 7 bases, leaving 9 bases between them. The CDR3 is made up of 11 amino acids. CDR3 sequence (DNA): TGCGCCAGCAGCGAGGACGGGGAGCAGTACTTC. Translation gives CASSEDGEQYF. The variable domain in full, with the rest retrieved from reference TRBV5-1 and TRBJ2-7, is KAGVTQTPRYLIKTRGQQVTLSCSPISGHRSVSWYQQTPGQGLQFLFEYFSETQRNKGNFPGRFSGRQFSNSRSEMNVSTLELGDSALYLCASSEDGEQYFGPGTRLTVT.

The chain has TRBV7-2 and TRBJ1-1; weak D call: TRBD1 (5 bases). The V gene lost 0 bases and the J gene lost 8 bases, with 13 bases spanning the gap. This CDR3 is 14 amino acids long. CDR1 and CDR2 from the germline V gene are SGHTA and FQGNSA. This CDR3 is CASSLALGVSEAFF. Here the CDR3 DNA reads TGTGCCAGCAGCTTAGCGCTGGGGGTTTCCGAAGCTTTCTTT. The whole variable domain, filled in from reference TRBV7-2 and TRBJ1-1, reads GAGVSQSPSNKVTEKGKDVELRCDPISGHTALYWYRQSLGQGLEFLIYFQGNSAPDKSGLPSDRFSAERTGGSVSTLTIQRTQQEDSAVYLCASSLALGVSEAFFGQGTRLTVV.

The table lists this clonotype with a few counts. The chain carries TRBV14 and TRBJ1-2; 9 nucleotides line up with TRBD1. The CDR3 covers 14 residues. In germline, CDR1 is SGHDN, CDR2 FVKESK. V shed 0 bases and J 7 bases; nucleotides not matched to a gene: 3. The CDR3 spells CASSQETGGIGYTF. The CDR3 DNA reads TGTGCCAGCAGCCAAGAAACAGGGGGCATTGGCTACACCTTC.

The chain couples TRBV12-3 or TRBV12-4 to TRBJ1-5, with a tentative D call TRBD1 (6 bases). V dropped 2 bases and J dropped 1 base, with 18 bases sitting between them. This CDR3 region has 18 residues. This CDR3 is CASSLIRGGRKSNQPQHF. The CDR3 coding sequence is TGTGCCAGCAGTTTAATAAGGGGGGGGAGGAAGAGCAATCAGCCCCAGCATTTT.

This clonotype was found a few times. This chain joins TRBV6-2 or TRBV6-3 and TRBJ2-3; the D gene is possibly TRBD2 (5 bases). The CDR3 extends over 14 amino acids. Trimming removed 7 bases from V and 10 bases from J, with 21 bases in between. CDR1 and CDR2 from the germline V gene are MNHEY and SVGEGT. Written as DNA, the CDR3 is TGTGCCAGCACCGATCGGGGAACTGGATCATCGCAGTATTTT. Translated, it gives CASTDRGTGSSQYF.

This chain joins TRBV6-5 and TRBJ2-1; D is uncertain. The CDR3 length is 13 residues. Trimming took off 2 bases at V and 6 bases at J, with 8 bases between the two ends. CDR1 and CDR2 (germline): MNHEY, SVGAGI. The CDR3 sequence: CASSYASRNEQFF. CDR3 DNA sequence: TGTGCCAGCAGTTACGCCTCGCGCAATGAGCAGTTCTTC.

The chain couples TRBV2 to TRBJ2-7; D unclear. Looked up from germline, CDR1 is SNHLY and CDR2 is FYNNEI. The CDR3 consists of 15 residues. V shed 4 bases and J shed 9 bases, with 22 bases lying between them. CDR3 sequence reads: CASSAQQRTTKGQYF. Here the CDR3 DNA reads TGTGCCAGCAGTGCTCAGCAGAGGACGACAAAAGGGCAGTACTTC.

The CDR3 here is CASSPGLGYTF. The DNA for the CDR3 is TGTGCCAGCAGCCCTGGATTGGGCTACACCTTC. This chain connects TRBV7-9 to TRBJ1-2; D uncertain. Germline V CDR1 and CDR2: SEHNR, FQNEAQ (reference sequence). The CDR3 sequence is 11 residues long. The V end lost 5 bases, the J end lost 8 bases, and 9 bases lay between the germline ends.

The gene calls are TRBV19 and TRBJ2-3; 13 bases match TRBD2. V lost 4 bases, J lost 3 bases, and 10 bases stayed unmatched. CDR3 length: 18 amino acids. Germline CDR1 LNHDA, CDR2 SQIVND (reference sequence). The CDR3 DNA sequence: TGTGCCAGTAGTACCCCGACTAGCGGGGGGAGAATAACAGATACGCAGTATTTT. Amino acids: CASSTPTSGGRITDTQYF. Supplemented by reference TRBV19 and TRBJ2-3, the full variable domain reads DGGITQSPKYLFRKEGQNVTLSCEQNLNHDAMYWYRQDPGQGLRLIYYSQIVNDFQKGDIAEGYSVSREKKESFPLTVTSAQKNPTAFYLCASSTPTSGGRITDTQYFGPGTRLTVL.

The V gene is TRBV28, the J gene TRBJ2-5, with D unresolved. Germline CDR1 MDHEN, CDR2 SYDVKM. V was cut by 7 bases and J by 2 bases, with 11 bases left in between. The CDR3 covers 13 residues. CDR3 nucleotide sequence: TGTGCCAGCATTTTTGGCAGACAAGAGACCCAGTACTTC. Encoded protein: CASIFGRQETQYF.

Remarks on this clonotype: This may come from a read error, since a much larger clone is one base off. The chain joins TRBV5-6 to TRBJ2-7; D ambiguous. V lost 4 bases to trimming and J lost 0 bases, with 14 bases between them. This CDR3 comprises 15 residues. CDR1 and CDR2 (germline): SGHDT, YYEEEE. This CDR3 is CASSQLRRSSYEQYF. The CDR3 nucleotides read TGTGCCAGCAGCCAACTGCGCCGTAGCTCCTACGAGCAGTACTTC.

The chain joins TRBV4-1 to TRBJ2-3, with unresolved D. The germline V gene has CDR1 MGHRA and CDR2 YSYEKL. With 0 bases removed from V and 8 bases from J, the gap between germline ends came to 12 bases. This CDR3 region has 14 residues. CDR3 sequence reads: CASSQDRGAGTQYF. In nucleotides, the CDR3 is TGCGCCAGCAGCCAAGATCGAGGCGCAGGTACGCAGTATTTT.

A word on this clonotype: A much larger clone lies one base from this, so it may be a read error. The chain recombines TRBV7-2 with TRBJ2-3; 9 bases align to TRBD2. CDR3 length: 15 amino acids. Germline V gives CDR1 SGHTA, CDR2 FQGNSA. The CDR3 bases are TGTCCCAGCAGCGGGGGGAGGGGGAGGGCAGATACGCAGTATTTT. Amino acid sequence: CPSSGGRGRADTQYF.

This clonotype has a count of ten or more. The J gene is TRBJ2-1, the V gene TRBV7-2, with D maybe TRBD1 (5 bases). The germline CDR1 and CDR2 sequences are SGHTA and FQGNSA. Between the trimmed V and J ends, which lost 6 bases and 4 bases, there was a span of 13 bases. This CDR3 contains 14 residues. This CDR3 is CASSRSTDYNEQFF. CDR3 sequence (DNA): TGTGCCAGCAGTAGGTCGACAGATTACAATGAGCAGTTCTTC.

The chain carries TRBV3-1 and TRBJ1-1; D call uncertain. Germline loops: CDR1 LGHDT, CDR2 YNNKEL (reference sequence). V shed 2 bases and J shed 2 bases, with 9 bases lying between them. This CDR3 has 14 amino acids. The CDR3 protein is CASSQSTVNTEAFF. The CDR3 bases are TGTGCCAGCAGCCAATCCACCGTAAACACTGAAGCTTTCTTT.

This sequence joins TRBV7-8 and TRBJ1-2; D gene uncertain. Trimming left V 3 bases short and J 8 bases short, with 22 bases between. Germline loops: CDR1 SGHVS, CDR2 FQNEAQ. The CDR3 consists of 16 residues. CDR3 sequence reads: CASSFRFSPRDSGYTF. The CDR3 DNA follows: TGTGCCAGCAGCTTTAGGTTTAGTCCAAGAGATTCAGGCTACACCTTC.

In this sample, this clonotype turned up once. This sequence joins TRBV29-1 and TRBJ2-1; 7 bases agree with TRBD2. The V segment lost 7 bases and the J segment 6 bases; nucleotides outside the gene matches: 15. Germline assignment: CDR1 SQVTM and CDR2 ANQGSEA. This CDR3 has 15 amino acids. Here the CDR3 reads CSGKILAEKCNEQFF. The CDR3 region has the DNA TGCAGCGGTAAGATTCTAGCGGAGAAATGCAATGAGCAGTTCTTC.

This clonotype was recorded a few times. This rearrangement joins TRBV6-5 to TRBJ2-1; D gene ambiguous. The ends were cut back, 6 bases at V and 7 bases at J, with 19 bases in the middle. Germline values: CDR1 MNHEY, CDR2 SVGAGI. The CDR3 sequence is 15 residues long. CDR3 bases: TGTGCCAGCAGACGCGATGTCTTGGGATTGAATGAGCAGTTCTTC. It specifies CASRRDVLGLNEQFF.